One and the same sample provided the 9 T cell receptor beta chains below, sequenced in a study of T cell responses to AZD1222 COVID-19 vaccine. The repertoire was sequenced with immunoSEQ multiplex PCR; TCRdb's copy has only in-frame clones and lacks some. Here the sample spans about 130,000 clones, around 89% being singletons. The starting material was peripheral blood, obtained 28 days after the second AZD1222 dose. The receptors come from an adult who received the AZD1222 COVID-19 vaccine.

The CDR3 DNA reads TGTGCCGGAGCGGGACAGCATAATTCACCCCTCCACTTT. It specifies CAGAGQHNSPLHF. This chain links TRBV2 with TRBJ1-6; 7 positions agree with TRBD1. V gave up 11 bases and J gave up 5 bases; unmatched junction bases: 6. The CDR3 has 13 residues. Germline assignment: CDR1 SNHLY and CDR2 FYNNEI.

The chain links TRBV7-9 to TRBJ2-1; 8 bases fit TRBD2. The germline gives CDR1 SEHNR, CDR2 FQNEAQ (reference sequence). Trimming cost V 4 bases and J 3 bases; bases outside gene matches: 5. The CDR3 contains 15 residues. CDR3 DNA sequence: TGTGCCAGCAGCTCCCGGACTAGCATCTACAATGAGCAGTTCTTC. Translated, it gives CASSSRTSIYNEQFF. The whole variable domain, remainder taken from reference TRBV7-9 and TRBJ2-1, is DTGVSQNPRHKITKRGQNVTFRCDPISEHNRLYWYRQTLGQGPEFLTYFQNEAQLEKSRLLSDRFSAERPKGSFSTLEIQRTEQGDSAMYLCASSSRTSIYNEQFFGPGTRLTVL.

V is TRBV10-1 and J is TRBJ1-2; weak D call: TRBD1 (5 bases). Germline CDR1 reads WNHNN; CDR2 reads SYGVQD (reference sequence). The V and J ends lost 2 bases and 4 bases respectively, with 8 bases between them. This CDR3 comprises 13 residues. The CDR3, as DNA: TGCGCCAGCAGTGAGGCCAGGGCCTATGGCTACACCTTC. This gives the protein CASSEARAYGYTF.

The CDR3 spells CAWSVMGNEKLFF. CDR3 coding DNA: TGTGCCTGGAGTGTAATGGGTAATGAAAAACTGTTTTTT. The J gene is TRBJ1-4, the V gene TRBV30, with D uncertain. From germline, CDR1 is GTSNPN and CDR2 SVGIG (reference sequence). Trimming took 0 bases from V and 4 from J, leaving 6 bases between them. There are 13 residues in the CDR3.

This chain joins TRBV5-1 and TRBJ1-1; D remains ambiguous. CDR3 length: 14 residues. Trimming stripped 0 bases from V and 1 base from J, with 7 bases between. Germline V gene lookup returns CDR1 SGHRS and CDR2 YFSETQ. The CDR3 loop reads CASSLVLENTEAFF. For the CDR3, the DNA is TGCGCCAGCAGCTTGGTGCTGGAGAACACTGAAGCTTTCTTT.

The CDR3 reads CASSPPGTGLYEQYF. The CDR3 DNA follows: TGTGCCAGCTCACCACCGGGGACAGGGCTGTACGAGCAGTACTTC. The rearrangement links TRBV18 to TRBJ2-7; 9 bases match TRBD1. The V gene end was trimmed by 0 bases and the J gene end by 4 bases; junction bases not matched to a gene: 4. The CDR3 sequence is 15 residues long. CDR1 and CDR2 from the germline V gene are KGHSH and LQKENI.

This clone was detected a few times. The chain links TRBV3-1 (or the pseudogene TRBV3-2) to TRBJ2-7; perhaps TRBD2 as D (6 bases). The CDR3 is made up of 13 amino acids. CDR1 is LGHDT, CDR2 YNNKEL, per germline (reference sequence). The V end was cut by 4 bases, the J end by 6 bases, with 13 bases between. The CDR3 bases are TGTGCCAGCAGCCTATCGGGGGTGCGCGAGCAGTACTTC. Translated, it gives CASSLSGVREQYF.

The V and J genes are TRBV2 and TRBJ1-2; TRBD1 agrees at 9 bases. CDR1 and CDR2 from the germline V gene are SNHLY and FYNNEI. The CDR3 length is 13 residues. Trimming cost V 6 bases and J 5 bases; bases outside gene matches: 4. The CDR3 is CASSPGTGYGYTF. CDR3 DNA: TGTGCCAGCAGCCCCGGGACAGGGTATGGCTACACCTTC.

V gene TRBV30 combines with J gene TRBJ1-1; D is ambiguous. V was clipped by 2 bases and J by 1 base, with 8 bases between them. Germline CDR1 GTSNPN, CDR2 SVGIG (reference sequence). This CDR3 has 13 amino acids. The CDR3 region is CAWSRHQNTEAFF. The DNA for the CDR3 is TGTGCCTGGAGTAGGCATCAGAACACTGAAGCTTTCTTT.